The 10 T cell receptor beta chains reported below all come from one sample, sequenced in a study of blood T cell repertoires in COVID-19. The repertoire was sequenced with immunoSEQ multiplex PCR; TCRdb's copy has only in-frame clones and lacks some. The sample includes around 60,000 clones, roughly 77% of them seen just once. Sequenced sample: peripheral blood. These receptors originate from a man older than 75 with acute or convalescent COVID-19.

The J gene is TRBJ1-1, the V gene TRBV7-2; possibly TRBD1 for D (5 bases). The CDR3 has 15 residues. Germline V gene sequence: CDR1 SGHTA, CDR2 FQGNSA. The germline V and J ends were trimmed by 4 bases and 0 bases, with 12 bases remaining between them. The chain's CDR3 is CASSSQGTMNTEAFF. CDR3 sequence (DNA): TGTGCCAGCAGCTCCCAGGGCACCATGAACACTGAAGCTTTCTTT.

This chain links TRBV18 with TRBJ1-1; 8 bases are a match to TRBD1. There are 14 residues in the CDR3. Germline CDR1 and CDR2: KGHSH and LQKENI. After removal of 5 bases from V and 4 bases from J, the junction contained 6 bases not matched to a gene. This CDR3 reads CASSGRTGITEAFF. The CDR3 nucleotides are TGTGCCAGCTCAGGCCGGACAGGGATCACTGAAGCTTTCTTT.

The chain is built from TRBV7-2 and TRBJ2-1, with D possibly being TRBD2 (6 bases). V was pared by 2 bases and J by 2 bases, with 10 bases between. This CDR3 spans 15 amino acids. Germline lookup yields CDR1 SGHTA and CDR2 FQGNSA. The DNA for the CDR3 is TGTGCCAGCAGCTTAAGCCGGGGGACCTACAATGAGCAGTTCTTC. The encoded protein is CASSLSRGTYNEQFF.

The rearrangement uses TRBV24-1 and TRBJ1-2; the D is unclear. CDR1 is KGHDR and CDR2 is SFDVKD in the germline V gene. V lost 3 bases, J lost 8 bases, and 15 bases lay in between. The CDR3 has 14 amino acids. This chain's CDR3 is CATSDARRSQGYTF. The CDR3 nucleotides read TGTGCCACCAGTGATGCGCGCAGGTCACAGGGCTACACCTTC.

The J gene is TRBJ2-2, the V gene TRBV29-1, with a possible D match to TRBD1 (5 bases). V was cut by 4 bases and J by 6 bases, with 9 bases left in between. Germline V CDR1 and CDR2: SQVTM, ANQGSEA. The CDR3 runs to 12 residues. The CDR3 loop is CSVGIGAGELFF. The CDR3 region has the DNA TGCAGCGTTGGTATAGGGGCCGGGGAGCTGTTTTTT.

V is TRBV2 and J is TRBJ1-4; 8 bases map to TRBD1. The CDR3 spans 14 residues. After removal of 5 bases from V and 7 bases from J, the junction contained 6 bases not matched to a gene. Germline CDR1 is SNHLY and CDR2 is FYNNEI. The CDR3 DNA sequence: TGTGCCAGCAGTTTTTTTGGACAGGGTGAAAAACTGTTTTTT. Translation gives CASSFFGQGEKLFF.

V usage is TRBV11-2 and J usage is TRBJ2-2; possible D gene TRBD1, 5 bases. Trimming removed 6 bases from V and 2 bases from J, with 13 bases in between. CDR3 size: 15 residues. In germline, CDR1 is SGHAT, CDR2 FQNNGV. As DNA, the CDR3 is TGTGCCAGCAGTCATGACAGAAGCAACACCGGGGAGCTGTTTTTT. Translating it yields CASSHDRSNTGELFF.

This chain links TRBV13 with TRBJ1-1; D not resolved. V was clipped by 5 bases and J by 11 bases, with 12 bases between them. The CDR3 covers 11 residues. CDR1 and CDR2 (germline): PRHDT, FYEKMQ (reference sequence). The CDR3 DNA follows: TGTGCCAGCAGCCGAACAACTAGGGCTTTCTTT. It translates to CASSRTTRAFF.

The V call is TRBV7-3, the J call TRBJ2-7; 8 nucleotides agree with TRBD1. The CDR3 covers 15 residues. The V gene end was trimmed by 2 bases and the J gene end by 5 bases; junction bases not matched to a gene: 8. Per germline, CDR1 SGHTA and CDR2 FQGTGA. CDR3 sequence reads: CASSLGAGGYDEQYF. CDR3 nucleotides: TGTGCCAGCAGCTTAGGGGCAGGGGGCTACGACGAGCAGTACTTC.

V is TRBV18 and J is TRBJ1-2, with 7 bases identical to TRBD1. The V gene end was trimmed by 5 bases and the J gene end by 3 bases; junction bases not matched to a gene: 12. This CDR3 comprises 16 residues. CDR1 KGHSH and CDR2 LQKENI come from the germline V gene. CDR3 sequence reads: CASSVIRQGRDYGYTF. The CDR3 DNA follows: TGTGCCAGCTCAGTAATCCGACAGGGCCGGGACTATGGCTACACCTTC.